What follows is one T cell receptor beta chain and its context. Its antigen is unknown. This specimen comes from a study of somatic mutations in cytotoxic T cells in rheumatoid arthritis. Across the whole study: No treatment had yet been given when patient blood (around 30 ml EDTA) was drawn, right after diagnosis.

V lost 3 bases and J 5 bases, leaving 16 bases between the germline ends. There are 15 residues in the CDR3. CDR1 and CDR2 (germline): SGHAT, FQNNGV. Measured with immunoSEQ multiplex PCR; TCRdb has only the in-frame clones, and not every one. The sample contains around 20,000 clones, about two thirds of which appear only once. General observations from the study: TRBV07 appeared slightly underrepresented in the rheumatoid arthritis patients. That finding was not adjusted to account for multiple comparisons. CD8+ clonality rose with age in rheumatoid arthritis patients, unlike in healthy controls. The study found that the largest CD8+ clone exceeded 20% of CD8+ cells in about an eighth of the roughly 65 patients.

The source material was CD8+ T cells sorted from blood. The source of this sequence is an adult with rheumatoid arthritis. The rearrangement links TRBV11-2 to TRBJ2-5; no clear D gene. This CDR3 is CASSLGQHLGETQYF. CDR3 nucleotide sequence: TGTGCCAGCAGCTTGGGTCAGCATCTAGGGGAGACCCAGTACTTC.